This TCR beta chain stems from a study of breast tumors, draining lymph nodes, adjacent tissues. Study results and limitations: Tumor TCR diversity was below lymph nodes but above nontumor tissue. Luminal-like breast cancer showed significantly higher tumor–nontumor repertoire similarity than basal-like.

This clonotype was counted only a few times. Antigen specificity is unknown. One entry per CDR3 protein, called by TCRdb with MiXCR from the multiplex PCR reads. This table holds more than 50,000 distinct CDR3 sequences, approximately 57% found once. Losses at the gene ends were 2 bases for V and 5 bases for J; bases not matched to a gene: 11. Germline V CDR1 and CDR2: SNHLY, FYNNEI. The CDR3 is 16 residues long. The origin of this receptor is a female donor with breast cancer. Some clones in this sample may be carry-over from other donors' samples. V gene TRBV2 combines with J gene TRBJ2-7, with TRBD1 matching 8 bases. The sample taken for sequencing was breast tumor tissue. The CDR3 here is CASSETATGVGNEQYF. Here the CDR3 DNA reads TGTGCCAGCAGTGAAACCGCGACAGGGGTGGGTAACGAGCAGTACTTC.